These 10 T cell receptor beta chains originate from one sample sequenced in a study of blood T cell repertoires in COVID-19 (dated by TCRdb to 2020 to 2022). The library came from the immunoSEQ multiplex PCR assay. The table was pulled from immuneACCESS by TCRdb, which kept in-frame rearrangements only. Such tables lose some clones; where checked, under half of the loss comes from unresolved V genes, and the rest has no known cause. Recorded for this sample are 200,000 to 250,000 clones; about four fifths of them occurred a single time. Of the sample, 3.4% falls within the top ten clones. The source material was peripheral blood. The receptors were sampled from a woman aged 18 to 35 with acute or convalescent COVID-19.

The rearrangement joins TRBV15 to TRBJ2-5; tentative D call: TRBD2 (6 bases). The ends were cut back, 3 bases at V and 5 bases at J, with 16 bases in the middle. CDR1 and CDR2 from the germline V gene are LNHNV and YYDKDF (reference sequence). The CDR3 extends over 15 amino acids. CDR3 in amino acids: CATSSESVGGETQYF. The CDR3 DNA follows: TGTGCCACCAGCAGCGAATCGGTGGGAGGTGAGACCCAGTACTTC.

V is TRBV11-2 and J is TRBJ1-2, with D perhaps TRBD1 (5 bases). Between the trimmed V and J ends, which lost 5 bases and 0 bases, there was a span of 19 bases. Per the germline V gene, CDR1 is SGHAT and CDR2 is FQNNGV. CDR3 length equals 17 residues. This CDR3 is CASSHTGTLLANYGYTF. The CDR3 region has the DNA TGTGCCAGCAGCCACACAGGAACCCTGTTAGCTAACTATGGCTACACCTTC.

The chain combines TRBV24-1 with TRBJ1-2, with TRBD1 as a possible D gene (5 bases). V lost 6 bases and J lost 0, with 10 bases in between. CDR3 length equals 14 residues. The germline CDR1 and CDR2 sequences are KGHDR and SFDVKD. This CDR3 reads CATSPAGTNYGYTF. CDR3 coding DNA: TGTGCCACCAGTCCGGCAGGGACTAACTATGGCTACACCTTC.

The gene calls are TRBV12-3 or TRBV12-4 and TRBJ1-4, with no clear D. This CDR3 region has 13 residues. V lost 6 bases to trimming and J lost 0 bases, with 5 bases between them. CDR3: CASSGATNEKLFF. The CDR3 DNA follows: TGTGCCAGCAGCGGGGCAACTAATGAAAAACTGTTTTTT.

As regards this clone: At one end, the junction sequence differs from germline, possibly due to a read error. V gene TRBV7-7 combines with J gene TRBJ2-1; D gene uncertain. Germline V CDR1 and CDR2: SSHAT, FNYEAQ (reference sequence). CDR3 size: 13 residues. CDR3 amino acids: CASSLGILDEQFF. The CDR3 coding sequence is TGTGCTAGCAGCTTAGGCATCCTAGATGAGCAGTTCTTC.

This clone was detected only once. This rearrangement joins TRBV30 to TRBJ1-6; D not certain. Deletions cut 4 bases from V and 6 bases from J, with 10 bases between. Germline values: CDR1 GTSNPN, CDR2 SVGIG (reference sequence). The CDR3 runs 13 residues. CDR3 coding DNA: TGTGCCTGGAAAAACAGATTTAATTCACCCCTCCACTTT. It yields the protein CAWKNRFNSPLHF.

Note on this clone: The germline gene is not matched at one end of the junction; a read error may be the cause. This sequence joins TRBV6-5 and TRBJ1-3, with D unresolved. CDR1 and CDR2 (germline): MNHEY, SVGAGI. This CDR3 has 12 residues. In nucleotides, the CDR3 is TGTGCCAGCAGTTACAGTGGAGACACCATATATTTT. Encoded protein: CASSYSGDTIYF.

This clone was detected a few times. The chain uses TRBV7-8 and TRBJ2-7; 8 nucleotides line up with TRBD2. CDR3 length equals 16 residues. V dropped 5 bases and J dropped 1; count of bases not matched to a gene: 10. The germline CDR1 and CDR2 sequences are SGHVS and FQNEAQ. The CDR3 sequence is CASSPEAGTRSYEQYF. In nucleotides, the CDR3 is TGTGCCAGCAGCCCCGAAGCCGGGACTAGGTCCTACGAGCAGTACTTC. Together with reference TRBV7-8 and TRBJ2-7, the CDR3 gives the full variable domain: GAGVSQSPRYKVAKRGQDVALRCDPISGHVSLFWYQQALGQGPEFLTYFQNEAQLDKSGLPSDRFFAERPEGSVSTLKIQRTQQEDSAVYLCASSPEAGTRSYEQYFGPGTRLTVT.

This rearrangement joins TRBV29-1 to TRBJ2-5; tentatively, D is TRBD2 (5 bases). The CDR3 spans 12 residues. CDR1 and CDR2 (germline): SQVTM, ANQGSEA. The germline V and J ends were trimmed by 5 bases and 2 bases, with 9 bases remaining between them. The CDR3 is CSVLTGQETQYF. CDR3 in DNA: TGCAGCGTTCTGACGGGGCAAGAGACCCAGTACTTC.

The J gene is TRBJ1-3, the V gene TRBV3-1 (or the pseudogene TRBV3-2), with D perhaps TRBD1 (5 bases). The CDR3 extends over 15 amino acids. V was pared by 5 bases and J by 3 bases, with 14 bases between. Germline CDR1 is LGHDT and CDR2 is YNNKEL (reference sequence). Here the CDR3 reads CASSTRYRSGNTIYF. Here the CDR3 DNA reads TGTGCCAGCAGCACCCGGTACAGGAGTGGAAACACCATATATTTT.